Described below is a single T cell receptor beta chain sequence and its context. This entry comes from a study of blood T cell repertoires in COVID-19. Across the study: COVID-19 samples from acute and convalescent phases originated in the United States, Italy and Spain. PBMCs, B-cell-depleted T cells, or T cells provided the cDNA or gDNA that made up the material.

Trimming removed 2 bases from V and 1 base from J; junction bases left unmatched: 2. This CDR3 has 14 residues. CDR1 is SGHNT, CDR2 YENEEA, per germline. Per the authors' pipeline: Amplifying reference gene primers gave estimates of nucleated cell counts. Some clones are missing from TCRdb's copy, which holds only in-frame ones; the method was immunoSEQ multiplex PCR. V, J and clone size derive from that table, while D and trimming were established from the DNA sequence. Of a few hundred thousand clones listed, around four fifths are singletons. The chain uses TRBV11-3 and TRBJ2-7; 7 nucleotides align to TRBD2. The receptor was derived from a woman aged 45-59 years with acute or convalescent COVID-19. Material for sequencing was peripheral blood. This chain's CDR3 is CASSLSGGSYEQYF. CDR3 coding DNA: TGTGCCAGCAGCTTATCGGGAGGTTCCTACGAGCAGTACTTC.